The entry that follows covers one T cell receptor beta chain sequence. Only CD45RO-negative cells positively selected for CCR7 counted as naive CD8 cells, so terminally differentiated effector memory CD45RA+ cells were excluded. V shed 6 bases and J 0 bases; nucleotides not matched to a gene: 8. The CDR3 has 15 residues. Germline V gene lookup returns CDR1 MNHEY and CDR2 SMNVEV (reference sequence). These data come from a study of shared clonotypes between healthy human individuals. Clones were sequenced by immunoSEQ multiplex PCR, and TCRdb holds only the in-frame ones, with some missing. This table holds roughly 770,000 clones, roughly 96% found once.

This receptor was taken from a man aged 25 to 45 in good health. The material sequenced was naive CD8+ T cells sorted from blood. This chain joins TRBV27 and TRBJ2-7; 7 bases align to TRBD2. The CDR3 DNA follows: TGTGCCAGCAGATTAAGGGGCGGGAGCTCCTACGAGCAGTACTTC. As protein: CASRLRGGSSYEQYF.